These 4 T cell receptor beta chains were all obtained from the same sample, sequenced in a study of tumor-infiltrating lymphocytes in localized non-small cell lung cancer (dated by TCRdb to about 2021). The method behind the library was the immunoSEQ multiplex PCR assay. Here the immuneACCESS table is served through TCRdb, limited to in-frame sequences with V and J called. Missing clones are a known gap in these copies; in checked studies unresolved V genes cover under half, and the rest lacks a known reason. This sample holds some 9,000 clones; around 62% were observed only once. The ten largest clones take up around 9.4% of the sample. What was sequenced was uninvolved lung tissue not adjacent to the tumor. The origin of the receptors is a human donor with non-small cell lung cancer.

The chain couples TRBV7-3 to TRBJ1-1; unclear D gene. Per germline, CDR1 SGHTA and CDR2 FQGTGA. This CDR3 comprises 13 residues. V lost 5 bases and J 3 bases, leaving 10 bases between the germline ends. The CDR3, as DNA: TGTGCCAGCAGCCCGGGCGGAGACACTGAAGCTTTCTTT. This sequence encodes CASSPGGDTEAFF.

This sequence joins TRBV30 and TRBJ2-6, with 7 bases aligning to TRBD2. The V gene end was trimmed by 1 base and the J gene end by 1 base; junction bases not matched to a gene: 1. The CDR3 loop spans 15 amino acids. Germline V gene data show CDR1 as GTSNPN and CDR2 as SVGIG (reference sequence). In nucleotides, the CDR3 is TGTGCCTGGAGTGGCGGGGGATCTGGGGCCAACGTCCTGACTTTC. Its protein is CAWSGGGSGANVLTF.

This clone was picked up one time. This rearrangement joins TRBV9 to TRBJ2-3; D ambiguous. From germline, CDR1 is SGDLS and CDR2 YYNGEE. This CDR3 region has 14 residues. V was pared by 0 bases and J by 8 bases, with 13 bases between. The CDR3 nucleotides are TGTGCCAGCAGCGTAGAGCAGGCCCTCACTACGCAGTATTTT. Encoded protein: CASSVEQALTTQYF.

The rearrangement uses TRBV7-2 and TRBJ2-7; 9 bases match TRBD1. The germline V gene has CDR1 SGHTA and CDR2 FQGNSA. The ends lost 5 bases at V and 2 bases at J; junction bases unmatched: 7. The CDR3 runs to 15 residues. The CDR3 spells CASSPLTGGPYEQYF. The CDR3, as DNA: TGTGCCAGCAGCCCTTTGACAGGGGGGCCCTACGAGCAGTACTTC.